This T cell receptor beta chain was found in a study of siplizumab effects on memory and regulatory T cells. Study-wide findings and caveats: Suppressive capability of dividing Tregs from siplizumab cultures went unverified. Naive-or-memory phenotypes were unassignable for roughly 75-97% of proliferating CD4+ or CD8+ clones.

This CDR3 is 11 amino acids long. Germline CDR1 reads LNHDA; CDR2 reads SQIVND (reference sequence). Trimming cost V 5 bases and J 5 bases, with 6 bases left between them. Assays captured 85,000 to 100,000 TCR templates per sample. Sequencing used immunoSEQ multiplex PCR; TCRdb keeps in-frame clones, though not all of them. This repertoire shows approximately 100,000 clones, 91% found once; its top ten account for about 2.4%. Notes on this clone: Its antigen is not identified.

The TCR originated in a human donor in good health. Some clones in this sample may be carry-over from other donors' samples. The sequencing sample was made of CD4+ T cells sorted from blood. The V gene is TRBV19, the J gene TRBJ2-5; D not certain. In DNA, the CDR3 is TGTGCCAGTAGTCCCGGGGAGACCCAGTACTTC. Protein: CASSPGETQYF.